Included here is one T cell receptor beta chain sequence, with context. Antigen specificity is unknown. The data stem from a study of OX40 agonist ivuxolimab in advanced cancers. About the research overall: In this cohort, patients received ivuxolimab, an agonistic anti-OX40 (CD134) antibody.

The data were produced by immunoSEQ multiplex PCR, yet TCRdb's version contains in-frame clones alone and is incomplete. Of more than 20,000 clones listed, roughly 85% are singletons. V was clipped by 7 bases and J by 0 bases; unmatched bases: 5. This CDR3 spans 14 amino acids. Germline V gene lookup returns CDR1 LNHDA and CDR2 SQIVND (reference sequence). Study outcomes and limitations: Low levels of normalized T-cell clonal expansion also appeared in some nonresponders.

The material was CD4+ or CD8+ T cells sorted from blood, obtained in a trial of the OX40 agonist ivuxolimab. This sequence was found in an adult with an advanced solid tumor such as melanoma, head and neck, liver or kidney cancer. The gene calls are TRBV19 and TRBJ1-1, with TRBD1 identical over 7 bases. The CDR3 DNA reads as TGTGCCAGTACTCTGACAGGGTTGAACACTGAAGCTTTCTTT. It translates to CASTLTGLNTEAFF.